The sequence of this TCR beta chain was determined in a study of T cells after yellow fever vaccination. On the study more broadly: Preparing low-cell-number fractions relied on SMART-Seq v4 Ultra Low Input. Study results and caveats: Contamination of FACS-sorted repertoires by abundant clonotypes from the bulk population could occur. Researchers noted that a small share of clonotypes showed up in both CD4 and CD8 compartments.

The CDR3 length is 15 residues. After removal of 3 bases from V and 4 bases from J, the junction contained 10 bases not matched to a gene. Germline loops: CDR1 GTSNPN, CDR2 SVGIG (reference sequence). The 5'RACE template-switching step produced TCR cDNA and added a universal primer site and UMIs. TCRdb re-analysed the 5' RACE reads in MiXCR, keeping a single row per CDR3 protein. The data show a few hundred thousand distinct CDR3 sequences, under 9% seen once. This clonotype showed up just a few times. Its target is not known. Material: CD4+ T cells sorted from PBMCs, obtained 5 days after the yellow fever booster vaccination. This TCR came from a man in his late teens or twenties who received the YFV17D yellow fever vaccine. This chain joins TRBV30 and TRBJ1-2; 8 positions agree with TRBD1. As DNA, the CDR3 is TGTGCCTGGAGCCCTGATTGGACAGGGAGCTATGGCTACACCTTC. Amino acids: CAWSPDWTGSYGYTF.